This is a list of T cell receptor beta chains from one sample in a study of PD-1 blockade in classical Hodgkin lymphoma. This table comes from immunoSEQ multiplex PCR, and its TCRdb copy is limited to in-frame clones, with some not included. Of tens of thousands of clones in the sample, around 80% are singletons; the top ten hold about 18%. Specimen: peripheral blood mononuclear cells (PBMCs), collected before the fourth cycle of nivolumab. These TCRs come from a human donor with classical Hodgkin lymphoma. The CDR3 runs from the conserved cysteine through the conserved F or W.

TRBJ2-2 | TRBV9 | CASSVGGSGELFF
TRBJ2-2 | TRBV11-1 | CASSFIWTSGELFF
TRBJ2-3 | TRBV5-6 | CASTDWGLVSTDTQYF
TRBJ1-1 | TRBV27 | CASSSGTGADTEAFF
TRBJ1-1 | TRBV23-1 | CASQNTEAFF
TRBJ2-5 | TRBV11-1 | CASSGSGGLGETQYF
TRBJ1-4 | TRBV15 | CATSRDRAGGDEKLFF
TRBJ1-3 | TRBV6-5 | CASSDSLGNTIYF
TRBJ1-5 | TRBV19 | CASSMITNQPQHF
TRBJ2-3 | TRBV5-4 | CASSLRGLSTDTQYF
TRBJ2-7 | TRBV19 | CASGLGVTYEQYF
TRBJ1-1 | TRBV6-6 | CASSYSGRGEAFF